Listed below are T cell receptor beta chains from one sample, sequenced in a study of T cell responses to AZD1222 COVID-19 vaccine. The protocol was immunoSEQ multiplex PCR, while the TCRdb copy is restricted to in-frame clones and leaves out a portion. This table holds about 120,000 clones, about 89% found once. Sequenced here: peripheral blood, sampled 28 days after the second AZD1222 dose. The receptors here all came from an adult who received the AZD1222 COVID-19 vaccine. Each CDR3 is given with its conserved first and last residue. A D gene is named only where the DNA matches it firmly. The size of a clone is reported for some rows only, either as once, few or many, or as a class for expanded clones.

clone_size cdr3_length j_call d_call v_call cdr3_aa cdr3_nt
- 15 TRBJ2-5 TRBD1 TRBV6-5 CASSSQGALKETQYF TGTGCCAGCAGTTCTCAGGGGGCGCTGAAGGAGACCCAGTACTTC
- 14 TRBJ2-7 - TRBV7-8 CASSIVGRNYEQYF TGTGCCAGCAGCATAGTCGGCAGAAACTACGAGCAGTACTTC
- 15 TRBJ2-7 - TRBV7-6 CASSLRAGATYEQYF TGTGCCAGCAGCTTAAGGGCCGGGGCAACCTACGAGCAGTACTTC
- 14 TRBJ1-6 - TRBV5-1 CASSFGQGNSPLHF -
- 14 TRBJ1-4 - TRBV5-6 CASSLAGDREKLFF TGTGCCAGCAGCTTGGCCGGGGATCGTGAAAAACTGTTTTTT
- 14 TRBJ1-1 TRBD1 TRBV11-2 CASSLAGGGTEAFF TGTGCCAGCAGCTTGGCAGGGGGCGGCACTGAAGCTTTCTTT
once 14 TRBJ1-2 - TRBV7-9 CASSLGRADYGYTF TGTGCCAGCAGCTTAGGTCGTGCGGACTATGGCTACACCTTC
few 13 TRBJ2-7 - TRBV11-3 CASSLEFGGEQYF TGTGCCAGCAGCTTAGAATTCGGGGGCGAGCAGTACTTC
- 17 TRBJ2-6 TRBD1 TRBV4-1 CASSPGQGGSGANVLTF TGCGCCAGCAGCCCGGGACAGGGAGGCTCTGGGGCCAACGTCCTGACTTTC
- 16 TRBJ2-1 - TRBV6-5 CASSYSNPGGANEQFF TGTGCCAGCAGTTACTCGAATCCCGGAGGCGCCAATGAGCAGTTCTTC
- 15 TRBJ2-3 TRBD1 TRBV5-1 CASSDRQGDTDTQYF TGCGCCAGCAGCGACCGACAGGGGGACACAGATACGCAGTATTTT
- 15 TRBJ1-2 - TRBV5-6 CASSSEVIGNYGYTF TGTGCCAGCAGCTCCGAGGTAATCGGCAACTATGGCTACACCTTC
- 13 TRBJ2-1 - TRBV12-3/TRBV12-4 CASSSSSYNEQFF TGTGCCAGCAGTTCCTCTAGCTACAATGAGCAGTTCTTC
- 16 TRBJ2-1 - TRBV24-1 CATSDSGPSSYNEQFF TGTGCCACCAGTGATTCCGGGCCCAGCTCCTACAATGAGCAGTTCTTC
- 17 TRBJ2-7 - TRBV30 CAWSVRGRPDGTTKQYF TGTGCCTGGAGTGTAAGGGGGCGACCCGACGGGACTACCAAGCAGTACTTC
- 14 TRBJ2-7 - TRBV13 CASSLGAAPREQYF TGTGCCAGCAGCTTAGGTGCGGCGCCTAGGGAGCAGTATTTC
- 14 TRBJ2-7 TRBD2 TRBV30 CAWRASGPFYEQYF TGTGCCTGGAGGGCTAGCGGGCCGTTCTACGAGCAGTACTTC
- 16 TRBJ1-6 TRBD1 TRBV18 CASSPDRGTYNSPLHF TGTGCCAGCTCACCAGACAGGGGGACGTATAATTCACCCCTCCACTTT
- 14 TRBJ1-3 TRBD1 TRBV28 CASSLRQGGNTIYF TGTGCCAGCAGTTTAAGACAGGGAGGAAACACCATATATTTT
- 18 TRBJ1-6 - TRBV5-1 CASSLEGLQYSYNSPLHF TGCGCCAGCAGCTTGGAGGGACTTCAGTACTCCTATAATTCACCCCTCCACTTT
- 16 TRBJ1-2 TRBD1 TRBV6-5 CASSYAGDRGHYGYTF TGTGCCAGCAGTTACGCGGGGGACAGGGGGCACTATGGCTACACCTTC
- 15 TRBJ2-2 TRBD2 TRBV24-1 CATSARLAGVRELFF TGTGCCACCAGTGCTCGACTAGCGGGAGTGCGGGAGCTGTTTTTT